The entry below gives a single T cell receptor (beta chain) sequence along with its context. Clones were sequenced by immunoSEQ multiplex PCR, and TCRdb holds only the in-frame ones, with some missing. The table includes under 150,000 clones, 75% to 90% detected once. The sample belongs to a study of control samples from healthy donors and cancer patients. The sequencing input was blood. The clonotype comes from a man aged 25 to 40 in good health.

Here the CDR3 DNA reads TGTGCCACCAGTGAGCGGGGGTCATGGGAGACCCAGTACTTC. Translated: CATSERGSWETQYF. This chain links TRBV24-1 with TRBJ2-5, with TRBD2 matching 7 bases. Germline V gene sequence: CDR1 KGHDR, CDR2 SFDVKD. CDR3 length: 14 residues. Trimming at V came to 4 bases and at J to 5 bases, leaving 6 bases not matched to a gene.